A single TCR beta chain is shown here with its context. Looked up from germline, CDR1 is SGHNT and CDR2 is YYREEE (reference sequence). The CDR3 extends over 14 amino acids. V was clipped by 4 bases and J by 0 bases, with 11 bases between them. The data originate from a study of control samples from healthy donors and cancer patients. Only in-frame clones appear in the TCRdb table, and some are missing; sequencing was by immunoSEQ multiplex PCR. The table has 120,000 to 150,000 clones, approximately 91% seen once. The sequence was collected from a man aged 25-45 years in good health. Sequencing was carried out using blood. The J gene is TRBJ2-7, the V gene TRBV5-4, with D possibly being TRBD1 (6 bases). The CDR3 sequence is CASSPGQISYEQYF. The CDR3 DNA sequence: TGTGCCAGCAGCCCAGGACAGATCTCCTACGAGCAGTACTTC. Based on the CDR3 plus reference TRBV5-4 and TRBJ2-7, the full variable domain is ETGVTQSPTHLIKTRGQQVTLRCSSQSGHNTVSWYQQALGQGPQFIFQYYREEENGRGNFPPRFSGLQFPNYSSELNVNALELDDSALYLCASSPGQISYEQYFGPGTRLTVT.